What follows are 5 T cell receptor beta chains derived from one specimen sequenced in a study of cytomegalovirus exposure and HLA in healthy donors. The PCR contained 60 Vbeta and 13 Jbeta primers. Clones were read by immunoSEQ multiplex PCR, and TCRdb kept only the in-frame ones, dropping some. The sample shows around 300,000 clones, roughly 90% of them seen only once. The sequenced sample consisted of PBMCs. The receptors shown here come from a woman between 18 and 29 years old in good health and CMV-seronegative.

This clone appeared once. The chain links TRBV2 to TRBJ2-3, with TRBD1 matching over 7 bases. The CDR3 extends over 16 amino acids. Unmatched junction bases numbered 14, after V lost 5 bases and J lost 6 bases. Germline assignment: CDR1 SNHLY and CDR2 FYNNEI. The CDR3 reads CASSPLAYRGIDTQYF. The CDR3 DNA sequence: TGTGCCAGCAGTCCCCTCGCTTACAGGGGTATCGATACGCAGTATTTT.

This clone was recorded once. J is TRBJ1-2 and V is TRBV7-3; D is ambiguous. The CDR3 runs to 12 residues. Trimming left V 2 bases short and J 3 bases short, with 4 bases between. From germline, CDR1 is SGHTA and CDR2 FQGTGA. For the CDR3, the DNA is TGTGCCAGCAGCTTAGGAGACTATGGCTACACCTTC. Its protein product is CASSLGDYGYTF.

This chain connects TRBV10-1 to TRBJ2-1; 10 nucleotides line up with TRBD2. Germline V gene lookup returns CDR1 WNHNN and CDR2 SYGVQD (reference sequence). V was clipped by 0 bases and J by 13 bases; unmatched bases: 6. This CDR3 has 14 amino acids. CDR3 loop: CASSESASGGPQFF. As DNA, the CDR3 is TGCGCCAGCAGTGAGTCGGCTAGCGGGGGTCCCCAGTTCTTC.

This clone was picked up a small number of times. V usage is TRBV6-1 and J usage is TRBJ1-1; 7 bases line up with TRBD1. The germline V gene has CDR1 MNHNS and CDR2 SASEGT. The CDR3 consists of 13 residues. V was pared by 10 bases and J by 0 bases, with 5 bases of the junction left unmatched. The CDR3 DNA is TGTGCCACGATGGGACAGATGAACACTGAAGCTTTCTTT. As protein: CATMGQMNTEAFF.

This chain uses TRBV19 with TRBJ2-6; TRBD2 matches at 9 bases. The CDR3 contains 17 residues. Germline V gene data show CDR1 as LNHDA and CDR2 as SQIVND (reference sequence). The V segment lost 9 bases and the J segment 3 bases; nucleotides outside the gene matches: 12. CDR3 protein: CARVRAGGLNGANVLTF. In nucleotides, the CDR3 is TGTGCCAGGGTCCGGGCGGGGGGGCTTAATGGGGCCAACGTCCTGACTTTC.